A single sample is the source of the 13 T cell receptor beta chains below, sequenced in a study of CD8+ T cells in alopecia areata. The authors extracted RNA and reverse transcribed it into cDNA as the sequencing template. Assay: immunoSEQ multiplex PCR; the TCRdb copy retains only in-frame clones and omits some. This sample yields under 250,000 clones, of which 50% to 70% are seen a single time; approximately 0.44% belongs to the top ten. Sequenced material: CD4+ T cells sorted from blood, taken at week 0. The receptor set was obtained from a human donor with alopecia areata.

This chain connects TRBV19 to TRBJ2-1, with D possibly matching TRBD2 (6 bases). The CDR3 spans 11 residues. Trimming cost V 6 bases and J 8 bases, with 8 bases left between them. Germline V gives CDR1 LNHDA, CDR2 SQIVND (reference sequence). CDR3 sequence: CASSGSDEQFF. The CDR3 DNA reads TGTGCCAGTAGCGGGAGCGATGAGCAGTTCTTC.

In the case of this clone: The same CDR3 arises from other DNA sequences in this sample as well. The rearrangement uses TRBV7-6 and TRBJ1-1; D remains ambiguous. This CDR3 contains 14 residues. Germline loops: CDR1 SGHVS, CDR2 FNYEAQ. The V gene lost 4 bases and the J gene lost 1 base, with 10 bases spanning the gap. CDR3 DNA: TGTGCCAGCAGCTCTATCCGTGGGAACACTGAAGCTTTCTTT. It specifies CASSSIRGNTEAFF.

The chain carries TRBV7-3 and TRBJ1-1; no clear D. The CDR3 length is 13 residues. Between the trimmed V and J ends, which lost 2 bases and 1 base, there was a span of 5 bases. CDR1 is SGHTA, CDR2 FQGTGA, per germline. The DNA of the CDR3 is TGTGCCAGCAGCTTACGGAAGAACACTGAAGCTTTCTTT. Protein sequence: CASSLRKNTEAFF.

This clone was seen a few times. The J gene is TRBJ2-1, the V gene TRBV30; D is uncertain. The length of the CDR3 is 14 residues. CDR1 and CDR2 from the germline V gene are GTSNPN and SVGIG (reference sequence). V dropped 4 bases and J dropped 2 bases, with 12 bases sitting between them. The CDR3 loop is CAWNHQSAYNEQFF. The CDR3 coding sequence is TGTGCCTGGAATCACCAATCAGCCTACAATGAGCAGTTCTTC.

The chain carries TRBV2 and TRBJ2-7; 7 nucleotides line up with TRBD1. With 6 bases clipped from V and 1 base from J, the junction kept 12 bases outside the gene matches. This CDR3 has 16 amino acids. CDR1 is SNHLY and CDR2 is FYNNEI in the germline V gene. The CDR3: CASSHGRRGWSYEQYF. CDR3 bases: TGTGCCAGCAGCCACGGTCGCAGGGGGTGGTCCTACGAGCAGTACTTC.

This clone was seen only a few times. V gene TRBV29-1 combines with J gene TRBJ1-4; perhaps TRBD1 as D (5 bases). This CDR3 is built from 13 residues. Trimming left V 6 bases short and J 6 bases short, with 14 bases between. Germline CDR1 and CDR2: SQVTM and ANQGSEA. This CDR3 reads CSVTGIPDEKLFF. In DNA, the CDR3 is TGCAGCGTCACAGGAATACCGGATGAAAAACTGTTTTTT.

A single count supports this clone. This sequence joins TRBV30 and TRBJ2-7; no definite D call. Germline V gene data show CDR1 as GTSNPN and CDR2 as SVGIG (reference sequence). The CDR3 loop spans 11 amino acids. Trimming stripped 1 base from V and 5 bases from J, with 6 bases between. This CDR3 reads CAWSGSNEQYF. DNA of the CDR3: TGTGCCTGGAGTGGGTCTAACGAGCAGTACTTC.

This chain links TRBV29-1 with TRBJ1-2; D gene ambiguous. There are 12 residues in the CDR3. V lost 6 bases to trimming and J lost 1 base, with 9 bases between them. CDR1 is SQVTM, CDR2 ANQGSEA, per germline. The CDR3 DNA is TGCAGCGTCCGGGATTTTAACTATGGCTACACCTTC. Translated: CSVRDFNYGYTF.

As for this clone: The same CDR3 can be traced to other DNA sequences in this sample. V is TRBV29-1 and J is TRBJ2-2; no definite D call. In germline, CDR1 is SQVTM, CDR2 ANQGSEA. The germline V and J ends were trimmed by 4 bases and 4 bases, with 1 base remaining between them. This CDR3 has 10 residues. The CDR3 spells CSVGTGELFF. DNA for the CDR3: TGCAGCGTTGGCACCGGGGAGCTGTTTTTT.

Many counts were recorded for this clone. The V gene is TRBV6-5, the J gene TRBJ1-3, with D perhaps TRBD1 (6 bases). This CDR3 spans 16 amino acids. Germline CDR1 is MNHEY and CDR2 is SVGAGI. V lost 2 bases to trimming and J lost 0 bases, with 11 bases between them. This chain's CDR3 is CASSYTWTVSGNTIYF. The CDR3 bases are TGTGCCAGCAGTTACACCTGGACAGTCTCTGGAAACACCATATATTTT.

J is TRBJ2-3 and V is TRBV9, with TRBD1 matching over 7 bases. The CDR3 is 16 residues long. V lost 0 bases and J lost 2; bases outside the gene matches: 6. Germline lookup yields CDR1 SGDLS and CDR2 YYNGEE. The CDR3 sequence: CASSVGRTGLTDTQYF. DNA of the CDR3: TGTGCCAGCAGCGTAGGAAGGACAGGCCTCACAGATACGCAGTATTTT.

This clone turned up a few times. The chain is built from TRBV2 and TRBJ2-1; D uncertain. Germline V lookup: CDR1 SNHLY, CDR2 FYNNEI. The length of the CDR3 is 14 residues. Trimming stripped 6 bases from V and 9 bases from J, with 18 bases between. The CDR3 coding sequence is TGTGCCAGCAGCCTGACAAGGGAAATGAGTGAGCAGTTCTTC. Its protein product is CASSLTREMSEQFF.

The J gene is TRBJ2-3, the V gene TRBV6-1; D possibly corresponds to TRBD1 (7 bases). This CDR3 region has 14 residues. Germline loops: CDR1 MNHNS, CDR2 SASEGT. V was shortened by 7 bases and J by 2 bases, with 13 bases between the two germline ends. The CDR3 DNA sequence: TGTGCCAGCACAGGGGGGTCTCACACAGATACGCAGTATTTT. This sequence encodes CASTGGSHTDTQYF.